This TCR beta chain derives from a study of T cells after posttransplantation cyclophosphamide. V was cut by 3 bases and J by 4 bases, with 10 bases left in between. The CDR3 has 13 amino acids. In germline, CDR1 is SGHAT, CDR2 FQDESV (reference sequence). Whole-study findings and limits: Donor-recipient repertoire similarity was low at 1-2 months, rising over year one.

As for this clone: Its antigen is not known.

Assay used: immunoSEQ multiplex PCR; TCRdb lists only in-frame clones, some missing. This table holds some 22,000 clones, around 86% found once. This sequence originates from a woman aged 55 to 70 with a blood cancer, CMV-positive, and with a related stem cell donor. Specimen: PBMCs. This rearrangement joins TRBV11-1 to TRBJ2-7, with D possibly TRBD2 on 6 matching bases. CDR3 loop: CASSFSGSYEQYF. The CDR3 DNA sequence: TGTGCCAGCAGCTTCTCCGGGAGTTACGAGCAGTACTTC.